A selection of T cell receptor beta chains follows, all from one sample in a study of cytomegalovirus exposure and HLA in healthy donors. The protocol was immunoSEQ multiplex PCR, while the TCRdb copy is restricted to in-frame clones and leaves out a portion. Of 200,000 or so clones in the sample, about 80% were seen once. Specimen: PBMCs. The receptors derive from a woman between 18 and 30 years old in good health and CMV-seropositive. CDR3s include the opening cysteine and the closing phenylalanine or tryptophan. The D gene is left open where the match is weak. Only some rows state a clone size, as once, few, many or a class for expanded clones.

TRBJ2-5	-	-	TRBV5-1	TGCGCCAGCAGCTTGGTAGGGGGGGGCCAAGAGACCCAGTACTTC	CASSLVGGGQETQYF
TRBJ1-1	-	-	TRBV10-3	TGTGCCATCAGTACTCAGGTAGAGAACACTGAAGCTTTCTTT	CAISTQVENTEAFF
TRBJ2-1	-	-	TRBV9	TGTGCCAGCAGCGCACTAGGCACTGAGCAGTTCTTC	CASSALGTEQFF
TRBJ2-2	-	-	TRBV7-2	TGTGCCAGCAGCTTAGTGGGGACACAGGCTTCCGGGGAGCTGTTTTTT	CASSLVGTQASGELFF
TRBJ1-3	-	-	TRBV6-5	TGTGCCAGCAGAGACACATACGTGTCTGGAAACACCATATATTTT	CASRDTYVSGNTIYF
TRBJ2-7	-	-	TRBV12-1	TGTGCCAGCAGCCCTCCCGCGGCTCAAAGCTCCTACGAGCAGTACTTC	CASSPPAAQSSYEQYF
TRBJ1-1	-	-	TRBV14	TGTGCCAGCAGCCAAACAGGGTTTTCATCCACTGAAGCTTTCTTT	CASSQTGFSSTEAFF
TRBJ2-3	-	TRBD2	TRBV4-3	TGCGCCAGCAGCCGAACCCGTAATTCGGCGGGGGAACGAGATACGCAGTATTTT	CASSRTRNSAGERDTQYF
TRBJ1-1	-	-	TRBV19	TGTGCCAGTACCCCCCCAGGGTACACTGAAGCTTTCTTT	CASTPPGYTEAFF
TRBJ2-1	once	-	TRBV6-1	TGTGCCAGCAGCCGGTCGAGCTCCTACAATGAGCAGTTCTTC	CASSRSSSYNEQFF
TRBJ1-1	-	TRBD1	TRBV4-1	TGCGCCAGCAGCCAACAACAGGGGGCTGGAACTGAAGCTTTCTTT	CASSQQQGAGTEAFF
TRBJ1-2	-	-	TRBV19	TGTGCCAGCAACGCCCTGGGGGGATCCAACTATGGCTACACCTTC	CASNALGGSNYGYTF
TRBJ1-6	-	-	TRBV27	TGTGCCAGCAGTTTAATCAAAGCGGGGCAGCCTTATAATTCACCCCTCCACTTT	CASSLIKAGQPYNSPLHF
TRBJ1-2	-	TRBD1	TRBV9	TGTGCCAGCAGCTCTCGGACAGGCGGAAACTATGGCTACACCTTC	CASSSRTGGNYGYTF
TRBJ2-4	once	TRBD1	TRBV29-1	TGCAGCGCCGAAGGACAGGGGCGGGACATTCAGTACTTC	CSAEGQGRDIQYF
TRBJ1-4	-	TRBD1	TRBV19	TGTGCCAGTAGTGTGGACAGGGGGGGCGAAAAACTGTTTTTT	CASSVDRGGEKLFF
TRBJ2-7	-	TRBD2	TRBV7-3	TGTGCCAGCAGCTTAACCGGGACTAGCGGGGACGAGCAGTACTTC	CASSLTGTSGDEQYF
TRBJ1-3	-	-	TRBV9	TGTGCCTCTAGAGGGGGAGCTGGAAACACCATATATTTT	CASRGGAGNTIYF
TRBJ2-7	few	TRBD1	TRBV6-5	TGTGCCAGCAGTTACTTACAGGGGGCGTCGTATGAGCAGTACTTC	CASSYLQGASYEQYF
TRBJ2-1	-	TRBD1	TRBV6-6	TGTGCCAGCAGTACCTGGGACAGCGACAATGAGCAGTTCTTC	CASSTWDSDNEQFF
TRBJ2-5	few	TRBD2	TRBV7-9	TGTGCCAGCAGCCATCGAGTAGCGGGGGGAGAGACCCAGTACTTC	CASSHRVAGGETQYF
TRBJ1-4	-	-	TRBV7-9	TGTGCCAGCAGCTTAGGGCAGGGAGGGGCAACTAATGAAAAACTGTTTTTT	CASSLGQGGATNEKLFF
TRBJ1-2	-	-	TRBV21-1	TGTGCCAGCACGGGGAGGGGATTTAACTATGGCTACACCTTC	CASTGRGFNYGYTF
TRBJ1-4	-	-	TRBV5-6	TGTGCCAGCAGCTTGGACCGAGCAACTAATGAAAAACTGTTTTTT	CASSLDRATNEKLFF